The rows below give T cell receptor beta chains drawn from one sample of a study of early T cells in non-severe SARS-CoV-2 infection. TCRdb reanalysed the 5' RACE reads using MiXCR and keeps one entry per CDR3 protein. The table includes around 84,000 distinct CDR3 sequences, roughly an eighth detected once. Material: whole blood. These receptors were obtained from an adult who was a healthcare worker with PCR-confirmed SARS-CoV-2 infection or an uninfected control (not recorded which). The conserved cysteine and the conserved F or W are not part of the CDR3 here.

J	V	CDR3
TRBJ1-1	TRBV7-9	ASSLSIRQGWNTEAF
TRBJ2-7	TRBV28	ASSPRAAGAYEQY
TRBJ2-5	TRBV3-1	ASSVAGEETQY
TRBJ2-3	TRBV28	ASSLPGVADTQY
TRBJ2-7	TRBV20-1	SANFGLAGAEQY
TRBJ2-7	TRBV10-3	AISESMDRGHEQY
TRBJ2-4	TRBV7-9	ASSTSGARTERDIQY
TRBJ2-5	TRBV18	ASSPYTGNQETQY
TRBJ2-1	TRBV11-2	ASSLVRRAGGTLYNEQF
TRBJ1-2	TRBV14	ASSQAGGYGGLYGYT
TRBJ2-3	TRBV29-1	SARPPEGYTDTQY
TRBJ1-6	TRBV14	ASSHGAFGRSPLH
TRBJ2-4	TRBV5-1	ASSSRLAGGGAKNIQY
TRBJ2-7	TRBV28	ASSLNHGTYEQY
TRBJ2-1	TRBV29-1	SVIGRYSEQF
TRBJ1-5	TRBV5-1	ASSLMGEGQPQH
TRBJ2-7	TRBV6-6	ASRPSTGGNYEQY
TRBJ1-1	TRBV20-1	SAKRSDTEAF
TRBJ2-7	TRBV28	ASSPKVRTSGSFSPPYEQY
TRBJ2-4	TRBV20-1	SARRTSGRIINIQY
TRBJ1-3	TRBV7-6	ASSLSGNTIY
TRBJ2-2	TRBV30	AWKAGGSGELF
TRBJ1-1	TRBV5-4	ASGGESENTEAF
TRBJ2-2	TRBV6-5	ASSYSGTGANTGELF
TRBJ2-2	TRBV7-3	ASSLAGDGTGELF
TRBJ2-2	TRBV12-3/TRBV12-4	ASSPGGPNTGELF
TRBJ2-3	TRBV18	ASSPPGAAGGLYDTQY
TRBJ2-3	TRBV12-3/TRBV12-4	ASSLAGGRGTQY
TRBJ2-7	TRBV7-2	ASSLSGSMVYEQY
TRBJ1-1	TRBV7-9	ASSFEPGQRMTEAF
TRBJ2-4	TRBV28	ASSTPGGGEDKNIQY
TRBJ2-5	TRBV20-1	SARDRLAGGVETQY